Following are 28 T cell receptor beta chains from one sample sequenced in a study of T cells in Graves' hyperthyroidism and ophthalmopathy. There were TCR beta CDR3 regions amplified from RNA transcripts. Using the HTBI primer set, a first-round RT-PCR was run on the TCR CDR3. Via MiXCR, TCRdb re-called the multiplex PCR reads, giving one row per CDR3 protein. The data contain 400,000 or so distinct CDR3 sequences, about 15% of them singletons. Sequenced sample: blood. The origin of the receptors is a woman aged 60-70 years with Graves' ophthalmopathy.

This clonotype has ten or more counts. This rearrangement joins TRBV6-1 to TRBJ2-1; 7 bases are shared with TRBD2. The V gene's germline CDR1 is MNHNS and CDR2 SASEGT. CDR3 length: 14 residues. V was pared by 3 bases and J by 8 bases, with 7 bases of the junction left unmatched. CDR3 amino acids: CASSEGGSSHEQFF. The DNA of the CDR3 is TGTGCCAGCAGTGAGGGCGGGAGTTCGCATGAGCAGTTCTTC.

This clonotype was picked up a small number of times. CDR3 sequence (DNA): TGTGCCAGCAGTTTGGGACCAGAGGCGCAGTTCTTC. This codes for CASSLGPEAQFF. The J gene is TRBJ2-1, the V gene TRBV6-1; either TRBD1 or TRBD2 may fit D (5 bases each). This CDR3 has 12 residues. Germline-derived CDR1 and CDR2 are MNHNS and SASEGT. V lost 5 bases and J 12 bases, leaving 14 bases between the germline ends.

CDR3 region: CASSTRASGVTQYF. In DNA, the CDR3 is TGTGCCAGCAGCACCCGGGCTAGCGGAGTTACGCAGTATTTT. The J gene is TRBJ2-3, the V gene TRBV7-3; 7 nucleotides agree with TRBD2. The V segment lost 5 bases and the J segment 8 bases; nucleotides outside the gene matches: 10. Germline values: CDR1 SGHTA, CDR2 FQGTGA. This CDR3 has 14 amino acids.

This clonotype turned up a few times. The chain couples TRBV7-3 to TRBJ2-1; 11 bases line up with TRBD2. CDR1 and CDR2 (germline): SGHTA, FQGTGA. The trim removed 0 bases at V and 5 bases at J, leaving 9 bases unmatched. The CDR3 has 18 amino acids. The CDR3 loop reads CASSLTGSPGLADNEQFF. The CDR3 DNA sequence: TGTGCCAGCAGCTTAACGGGGTCCCCGGGACTAGCGGACAATGAGCAGTTCTTC.

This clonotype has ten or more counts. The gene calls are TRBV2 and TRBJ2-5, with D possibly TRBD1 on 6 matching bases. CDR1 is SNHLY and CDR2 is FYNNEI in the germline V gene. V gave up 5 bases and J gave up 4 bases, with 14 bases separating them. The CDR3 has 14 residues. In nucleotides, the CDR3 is TGTGCCAGCAGTAGGGACAACAACGGAGAGACCCAGTACTTC. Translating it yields CASSRDNNGETQYF. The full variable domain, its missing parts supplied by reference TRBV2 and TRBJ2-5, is EPEVTQTPSHQVTQMGQEVILRCVPISNHLYFYWYRQILGQKVEFLVSFYNNEISEKSEIFDDQFSVERPDGSNFTLKIRSTKLEDSAMYFCASSRDNNGETQYFGPGTRLLVL.

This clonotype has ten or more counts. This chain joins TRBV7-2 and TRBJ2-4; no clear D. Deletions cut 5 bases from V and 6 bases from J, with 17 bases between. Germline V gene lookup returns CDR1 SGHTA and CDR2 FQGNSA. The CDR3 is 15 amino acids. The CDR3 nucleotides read TGTGCCAGCAGCCCAATCGGGTTTGACTTAAACATTCAGTACTTC. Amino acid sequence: CASSPIGFDLNIQYF.

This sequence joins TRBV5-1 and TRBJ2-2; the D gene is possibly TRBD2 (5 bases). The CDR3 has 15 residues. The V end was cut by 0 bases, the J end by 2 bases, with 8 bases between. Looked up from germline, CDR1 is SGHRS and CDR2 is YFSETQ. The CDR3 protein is CASSLAGDNTGELFF. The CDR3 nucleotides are TGCGCCAGCAGCTTGGCCGGGGATAACACCGGGGAGCTGTTTTTT.

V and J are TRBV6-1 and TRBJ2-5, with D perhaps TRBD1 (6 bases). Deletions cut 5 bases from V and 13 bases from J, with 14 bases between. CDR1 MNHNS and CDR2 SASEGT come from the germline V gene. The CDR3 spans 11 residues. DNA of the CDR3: TGTGCCAGCAGTCGGGGCCAGGGGTGGTACTTC. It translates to CASSRGQGWYF.

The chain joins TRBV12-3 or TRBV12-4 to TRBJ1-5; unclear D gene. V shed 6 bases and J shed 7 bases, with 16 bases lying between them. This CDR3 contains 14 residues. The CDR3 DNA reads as TGTGCCAGCAGGGGTAGGGATGTGTACCAGCCCCAGCATTTT. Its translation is CASRGRDVYQPQHF.

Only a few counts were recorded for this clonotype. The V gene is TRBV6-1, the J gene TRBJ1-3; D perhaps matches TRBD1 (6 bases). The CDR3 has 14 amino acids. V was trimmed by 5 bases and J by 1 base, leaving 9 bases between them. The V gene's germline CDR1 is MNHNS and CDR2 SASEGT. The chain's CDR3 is CASSHQGSGNTIYF. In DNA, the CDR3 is TGTGCCAGCAGTCATCAGGGGTCTGGAAACACCATATATTTT.

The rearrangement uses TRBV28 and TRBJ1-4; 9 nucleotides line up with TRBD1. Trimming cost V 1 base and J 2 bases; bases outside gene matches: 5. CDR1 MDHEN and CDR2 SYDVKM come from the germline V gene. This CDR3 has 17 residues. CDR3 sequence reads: CASSLYWTGATNEKLFF. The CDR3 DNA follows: TGTGCCAGCAGTTTATACTGGACAGGGGCCACTAATGAAAAACTGTTTTTT.

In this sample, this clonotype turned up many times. The CDR3 spells CASSLMGKAFF. The CDR3 bases are TGTGCCAGCAGTTTAATGGGGAAAGCTTTCTTT. This sequence joins TRBV28 and TRBJ1-1; D remains unclear. Between the trimmed V and J ends, which lost 2 bases and 9 bases, there was a span of 7 bases. There are 11 residues in the CDR3. The V gene's germline CDR1 is MDHEN and CDR2 SYDVKM.

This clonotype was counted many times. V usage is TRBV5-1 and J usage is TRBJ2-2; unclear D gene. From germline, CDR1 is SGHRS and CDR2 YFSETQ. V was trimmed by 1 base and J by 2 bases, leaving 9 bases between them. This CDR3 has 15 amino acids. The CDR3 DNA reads TGCGCCAGCAGCTTGAATACTCCTAACACCGGGGAGCTGTTTTTT. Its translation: CASSLNTPNTGELFF.

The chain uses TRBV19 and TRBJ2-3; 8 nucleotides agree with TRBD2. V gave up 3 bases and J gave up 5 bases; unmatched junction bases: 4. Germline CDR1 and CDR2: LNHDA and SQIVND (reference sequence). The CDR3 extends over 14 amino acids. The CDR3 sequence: CASSILLAGDTQYF. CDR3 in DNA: TGTGCCAGTAGTATTCTGCTAGCGGGAGATACGCAGTATTTT.

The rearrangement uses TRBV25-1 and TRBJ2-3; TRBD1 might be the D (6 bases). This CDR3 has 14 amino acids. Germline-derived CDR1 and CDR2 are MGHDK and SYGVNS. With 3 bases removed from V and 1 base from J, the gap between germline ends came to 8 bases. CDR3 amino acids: CASSDPGGTDTQYF. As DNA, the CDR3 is TGTGCCAGCAGTGACCCAGGGGGCACAGATACGCAGTATTTT.

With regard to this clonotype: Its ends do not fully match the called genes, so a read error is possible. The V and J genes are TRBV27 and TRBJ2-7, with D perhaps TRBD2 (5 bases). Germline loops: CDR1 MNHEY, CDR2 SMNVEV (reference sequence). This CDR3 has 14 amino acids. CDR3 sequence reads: CASSLFPSPYGQYF. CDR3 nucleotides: TGTGCCAGCAGTTTATTCCCTAGCCCCTACGGGCAGTACTTC.

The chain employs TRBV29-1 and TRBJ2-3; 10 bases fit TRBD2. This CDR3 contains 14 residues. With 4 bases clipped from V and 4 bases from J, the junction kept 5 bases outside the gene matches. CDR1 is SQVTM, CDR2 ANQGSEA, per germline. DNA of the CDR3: TGCAGCGTTGCTCTAGCGGGAGTTGCAGATACGCAGTATTTT. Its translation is CSVALAGVADTQYF.

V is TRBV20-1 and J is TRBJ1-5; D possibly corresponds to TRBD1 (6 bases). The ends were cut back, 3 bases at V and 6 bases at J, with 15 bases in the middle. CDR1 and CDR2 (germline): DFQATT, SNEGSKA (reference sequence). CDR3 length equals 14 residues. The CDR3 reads CSAREGGERQPQHF. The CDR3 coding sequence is TGCAGTGCTAGGGAGGGGGGGGAACGTCAGCCCCAGCATTTT.

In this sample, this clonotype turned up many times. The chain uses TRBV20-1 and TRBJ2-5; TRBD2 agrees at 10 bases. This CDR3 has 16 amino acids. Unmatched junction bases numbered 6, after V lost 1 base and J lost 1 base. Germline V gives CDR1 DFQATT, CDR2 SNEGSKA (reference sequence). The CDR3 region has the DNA TGCAGTGCTAGAGTTTCTAGCGGGAGCCTCCAAGAGACCCAGTACTTC. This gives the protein CSARVSSGSLQETQYF.

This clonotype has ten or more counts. This chain's CDR3 is CASTSNYGYTF. CDR3 DNA: TGTGCCAGCACATCAAACTATGGCTACACCTTC. The V call is TRBV28, the J call TRBJ1-2; D ambiguous. Trimming shortened V by 7 bases and J by 2 bases, and 5 bases separated the two germline ends. The germline gives CDR1 MDHEN, CDR2 SYDVKM. The CDR3 loop spans 11 amino acids.

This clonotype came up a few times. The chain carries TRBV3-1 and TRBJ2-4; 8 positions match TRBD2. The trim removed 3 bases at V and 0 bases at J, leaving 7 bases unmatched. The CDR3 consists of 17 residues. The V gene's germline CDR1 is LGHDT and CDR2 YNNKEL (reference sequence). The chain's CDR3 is CASSHVAGTQAKNIQYF. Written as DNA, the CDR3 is TGTGCCAGCAGCCATGTAGCGGGGACCCAAGCCAAAAACATTCAGTACTTC.

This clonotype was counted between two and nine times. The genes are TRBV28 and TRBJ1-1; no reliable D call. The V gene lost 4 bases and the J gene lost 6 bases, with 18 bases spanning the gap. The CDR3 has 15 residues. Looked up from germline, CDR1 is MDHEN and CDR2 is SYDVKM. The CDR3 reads CASSSGSGRRAEAFF. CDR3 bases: TGTGCCAGCAGTTCCGGATCGGGCAGGCGGGCTGAAGCTTTCTTT.

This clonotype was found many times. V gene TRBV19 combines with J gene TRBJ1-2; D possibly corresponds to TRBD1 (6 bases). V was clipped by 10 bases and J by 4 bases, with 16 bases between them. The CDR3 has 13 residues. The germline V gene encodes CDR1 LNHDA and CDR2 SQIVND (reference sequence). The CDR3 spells CATHIQGGYGYTF. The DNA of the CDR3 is TGTGCCACCCACATCCAAGGGGGCTATGGCTACACCTTC. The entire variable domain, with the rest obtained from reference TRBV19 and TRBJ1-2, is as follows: DGGITQSPKYLFRKEGQNVTLSCEQNLNHDAMYWYRQDPGQGLRLIYYSQIVNDFQKGDIAEGYSVSREKKESFPLTVTSAQKNPTAFYLCATHIQGGYGYTFGSGTRLTVV.

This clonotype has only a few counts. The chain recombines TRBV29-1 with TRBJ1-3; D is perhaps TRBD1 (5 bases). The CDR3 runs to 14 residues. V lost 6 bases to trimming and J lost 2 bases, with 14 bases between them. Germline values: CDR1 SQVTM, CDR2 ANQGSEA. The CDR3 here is CSVRRDDAGNTIYF. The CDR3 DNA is TGCAGCGTGAGGAGGGACGACGCTGGAAACACCATATATTTT.

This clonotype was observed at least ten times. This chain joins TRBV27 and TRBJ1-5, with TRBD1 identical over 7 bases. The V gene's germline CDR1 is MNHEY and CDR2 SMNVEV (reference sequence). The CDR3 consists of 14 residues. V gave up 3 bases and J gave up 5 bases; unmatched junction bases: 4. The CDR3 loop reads CASSLGDSHQPQHF. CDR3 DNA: TGTGCCAGCAGTTTGGGGGACAGCCATCAGCCCCAGCATTTT.

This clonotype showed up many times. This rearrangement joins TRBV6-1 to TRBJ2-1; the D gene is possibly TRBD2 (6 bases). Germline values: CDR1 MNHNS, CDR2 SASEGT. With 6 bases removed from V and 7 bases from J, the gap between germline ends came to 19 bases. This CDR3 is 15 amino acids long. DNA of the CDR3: TGTGCCAGCAGAGGCCTGGATCACGGGAGAAATGAGCAGTTCTTC. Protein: CASRGLDHGRNEQFF.

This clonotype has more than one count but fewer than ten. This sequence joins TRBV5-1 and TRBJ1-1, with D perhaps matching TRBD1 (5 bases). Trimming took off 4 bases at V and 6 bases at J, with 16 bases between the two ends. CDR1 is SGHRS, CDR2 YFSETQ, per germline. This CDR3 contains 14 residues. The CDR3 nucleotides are TGCGCCAGCAGCCCGCCTGGGGGGTCCCCTGAAGCTTTCTTT. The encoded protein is CASSPPGGSPEAFF.

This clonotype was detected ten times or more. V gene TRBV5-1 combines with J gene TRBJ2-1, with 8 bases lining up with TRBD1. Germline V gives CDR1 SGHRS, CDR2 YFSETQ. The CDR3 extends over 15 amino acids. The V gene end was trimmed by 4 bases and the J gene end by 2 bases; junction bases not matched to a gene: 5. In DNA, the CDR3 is TGCGCCAGCAGCCCGGGACAGGAGGCCTACAATGAGCAGTTCTTC. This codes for CASSPGQEAYNEQFF. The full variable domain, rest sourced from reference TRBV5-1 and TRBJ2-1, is KAGVTQTPRYLIKTRGQQVTLSCSPISGHRSVSWYQQTPGQGLQFLFEYFSETQRNKGNFPGRFSGRQFSNSRSEMNVSTLELGDSALYLCASSPGQEAYNEQFFGPGTRLTVL.